This T cell receptor (beta chain) emerged from a study of blood T cell repertoires in COVID-19. Study background: The analysed material was cDNA or gDNA that came from T cells, B-cell-depleted T cells, or PBMCs.

Ages ranged from about 18 to 89 years, with residence in 20 to 30 US areas. The CDR3 runs to 18 residues. The V gene lost 5 bases and the J gene lost 3 bases, with 23 bases spanning the gap. CDR1 and CDR2 (germline): LNHDA, SQIVND (reference sequence). Authors' methods: Amplified reference gene primers provided the basis for estimating nucleated cell counts. The method was immunoSEQ multiplex PCR; TCRdb's version includes in-frame clones alone and lacks a portion of them. That table is the source of V, J and clone size, and D and trimming were worked out from the DNA. This sample has around 100,000 clones; 86% occur once, and the top ten carry roughly 2.5%.

This receptor was taken from a woman between 50 and 59 years old who had recovered from COVID-19. V is TRBV19 and J is TRBJ1-5, with D possibly matching TRBD1 (5 bases). Sequencing used PBMCs or T cells enriched from blood (not recorded which). CDR3 sequence: CASSARDGDFISNQPQHF. The DNA for the CDR3 is TGTGCCAGTAGTGCGAGGGACGGGGACTTCATATCCAATCAGCCCCAGCATTTT.